This TCR beta chain emerged from a study of beta chain features in type 1 diabetes. Study findings and constraints: More deletions and fewer insertions at VDJ junctions were seen in type 1 diabetes patients.

Sequencing targeted expressed TCRB transcripts, as all isolated RNA had been reverse transcribed. Some clones are missing from TCRdb's copy, which holds only in-frame ones; the method was immunoSEQ multiplex PCR. The sample has under 800,000 clones; 15% to 19% are singletons. CDR3 size: 13 residues. Germline values: CDR1 SGHNT, CDR2 YYREEE (reference sequence). The V and J ends lost 3 bases and 1 base, in that order; junction bases with no gene match: 0. This clone has just a few counts. Its antigen is unidentified. This receptor was obtained from a man aged 18 to 29 in good health. The sample was naive CD4+ T cells from blood. This sequence joins TRBV5-4 and TRBJ2-5; TRBD1 agrees at 7 bases. The CDR3 region has the DNA TGTGCCAGCAGCTGGGACAGCCAAGAGACCCAGTACTTC. It encodes CASSWDSQETQYF.